This TCR beta chain was obtained from a study of siplizumab effects on memory and regulatory T cells. Study conclusions and caveats: An assignable phenotype, naive or memory, was missing from roughly 86-96% of proliferating CD4+ or CD8+ clones. The diversity of naive T cells seemed greater than that of memory cells, and their alloresponse contribution seemed major. Siplizumab cultures yielded proliferating Tregs whose suppressive function was not confirmed.

This table comes from immunoSEQ multiplex PCR, and its TCRdb copy is limited to in-frame clones, with some not included. The sample includes 100,000 or so clones, about 91% of them seen just once. This CDR3 has 15 amino acids. Germline V gene sequence: CDR1 MGHRA, CDR2 YSYEKL. V lost 8 bases and J 5 bases, leaving 22 bases between the germline ends. With respect to this clone: Its antigen is currently unknown.

The sequence derives from a human donor in good health. Sequences were obtained from CD4+ T cells sorted from blood. The chain carries TRBV4-1 and TRBJ2-7; possible D gene TRBD1, 6 bases. The CDR3: CASYLGQAPTHEQYF. DNA for the CDR3: TGCGCCAGCTATCTGGGACAAGCCCCTACCCACGAGCAGTACTTC.